This note documents a single T cell receptor beta chain sequence. What it binds is unknown. This record belongs to a study of tumor-infiltrating lymphocytes in localized non-small cell lung cancer. In the study overall: Patients included smokers and never-smokers with various histologies, some sampled after neoadjuvant chemotherapy.

Points from the study as a whole: Different pieces of the same tissue went to different assays, confounding technical variation with intratumor heterogeneity. Higher tumor T cell infiltration than in uninvolved lung was supported by TCRbeta sequencing.

The table came from immunoSEQ multiplex PCR; TCRdb's copy has only in-frame clones and leaves some out. The data hold 6,500 to 7,500 clones, with 77% observed a single time. The TCR comes from a human donor with non-small cell lung cancer. Sequenced sample: uninvolved lung tissue not adjacent to the tumor.

In DNA form, the CDR3 reads TGCAGCGTTGTGCCACAGAACTATGGCTACACCTTC. Encoded protein: CSVVPQNYGYTF. J is TRBJ1-2 and V is TRBV29-1; the D is unclear. This CDR3 is 12 amino acids long. V was shortened by 4 bases and J by 2 bases, with 8 bases between the two germline ends. CDR1 and CDR2 (germline): SQVTM, ANQGSEA.